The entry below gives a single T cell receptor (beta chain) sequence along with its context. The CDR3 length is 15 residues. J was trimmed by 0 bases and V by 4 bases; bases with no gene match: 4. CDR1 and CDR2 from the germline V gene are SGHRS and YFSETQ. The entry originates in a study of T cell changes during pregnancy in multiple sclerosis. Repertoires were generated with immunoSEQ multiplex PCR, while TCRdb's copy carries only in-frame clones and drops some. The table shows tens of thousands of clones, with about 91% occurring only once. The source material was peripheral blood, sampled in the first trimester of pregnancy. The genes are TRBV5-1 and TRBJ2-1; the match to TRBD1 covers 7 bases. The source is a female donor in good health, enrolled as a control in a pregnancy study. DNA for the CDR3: TGCGCCAGCAGCCCGACAGGGAGCTCCTACAATGAGCAGTTCTTC. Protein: CASSPTGSSYNEQFF.